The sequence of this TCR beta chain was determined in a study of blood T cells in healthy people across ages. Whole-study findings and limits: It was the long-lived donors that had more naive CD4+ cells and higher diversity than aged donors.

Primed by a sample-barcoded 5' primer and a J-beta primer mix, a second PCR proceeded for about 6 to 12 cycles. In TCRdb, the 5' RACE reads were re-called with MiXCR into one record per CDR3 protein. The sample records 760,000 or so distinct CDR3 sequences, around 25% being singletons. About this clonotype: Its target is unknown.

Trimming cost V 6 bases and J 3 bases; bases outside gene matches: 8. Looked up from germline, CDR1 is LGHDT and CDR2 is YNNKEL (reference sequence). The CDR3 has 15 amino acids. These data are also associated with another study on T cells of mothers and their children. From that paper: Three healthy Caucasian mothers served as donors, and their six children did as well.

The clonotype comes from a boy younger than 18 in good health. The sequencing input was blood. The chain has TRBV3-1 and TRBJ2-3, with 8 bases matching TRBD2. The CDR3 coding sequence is TGTGCCAGCAGGTACAGCGGGACTAGTACAGATACGCAGTATTTT. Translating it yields CASRYSGTSTDTQYF.